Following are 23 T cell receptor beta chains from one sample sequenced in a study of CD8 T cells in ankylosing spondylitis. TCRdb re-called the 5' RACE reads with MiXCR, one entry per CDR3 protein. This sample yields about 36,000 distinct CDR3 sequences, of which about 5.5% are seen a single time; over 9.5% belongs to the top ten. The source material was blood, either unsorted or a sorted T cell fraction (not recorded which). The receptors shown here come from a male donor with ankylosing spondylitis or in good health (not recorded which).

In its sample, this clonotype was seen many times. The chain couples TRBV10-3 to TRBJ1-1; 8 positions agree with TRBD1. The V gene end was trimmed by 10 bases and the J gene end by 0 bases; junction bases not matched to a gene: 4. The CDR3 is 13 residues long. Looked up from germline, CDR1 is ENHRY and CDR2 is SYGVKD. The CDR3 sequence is CANSQGVNTEAFF. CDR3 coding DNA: TGTGCCAACTCACAGGGGGTGAACACTGAAGCTTTCTTT.

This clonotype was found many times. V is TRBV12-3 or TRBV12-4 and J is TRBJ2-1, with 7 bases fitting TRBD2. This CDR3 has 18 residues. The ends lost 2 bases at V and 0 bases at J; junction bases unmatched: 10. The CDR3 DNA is TGTGCCAGCAGTTTATTCCCTCCGGGAGGCCCCTCCTACAATGAGCAGTTCTTC. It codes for CASSLFPPGGPSYNEQFF.

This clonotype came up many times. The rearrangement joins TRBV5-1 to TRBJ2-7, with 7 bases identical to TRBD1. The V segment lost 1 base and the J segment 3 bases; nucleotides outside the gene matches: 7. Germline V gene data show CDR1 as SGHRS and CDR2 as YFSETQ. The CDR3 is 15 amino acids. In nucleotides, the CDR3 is TGCGCCAGCAGCTTGCAGGGGGATATTTACTACGAGCAGTACTTC. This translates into CASSLQGDIYYEQYF.

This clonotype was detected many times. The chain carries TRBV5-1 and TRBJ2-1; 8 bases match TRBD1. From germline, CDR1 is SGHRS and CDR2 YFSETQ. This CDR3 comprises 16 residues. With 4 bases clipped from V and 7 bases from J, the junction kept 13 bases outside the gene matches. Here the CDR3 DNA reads TGCGCCAGCAGCCCGGAGGCCAGGGGGCTCACTAATGAGCAGTTCTTC. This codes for CASSPEARGLTNEQFF.

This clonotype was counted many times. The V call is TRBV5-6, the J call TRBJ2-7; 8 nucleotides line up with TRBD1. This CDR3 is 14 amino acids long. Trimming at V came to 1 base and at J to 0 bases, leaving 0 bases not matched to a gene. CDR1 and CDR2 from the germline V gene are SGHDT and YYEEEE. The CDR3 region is CASSLQGASYEQYF. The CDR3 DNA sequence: TGTGCCAGCAGCTTGCAGGGGGCCTCCTACGAGCAGTACTTC.

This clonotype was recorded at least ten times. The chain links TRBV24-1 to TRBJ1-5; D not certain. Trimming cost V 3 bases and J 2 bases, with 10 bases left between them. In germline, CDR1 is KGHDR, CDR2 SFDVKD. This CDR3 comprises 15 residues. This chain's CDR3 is CATSDPGKGNQPQHF. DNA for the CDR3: TGTGCCACCAGTGATCCCGGTAAGGGCAATCAGCCCCAGCATTTT.

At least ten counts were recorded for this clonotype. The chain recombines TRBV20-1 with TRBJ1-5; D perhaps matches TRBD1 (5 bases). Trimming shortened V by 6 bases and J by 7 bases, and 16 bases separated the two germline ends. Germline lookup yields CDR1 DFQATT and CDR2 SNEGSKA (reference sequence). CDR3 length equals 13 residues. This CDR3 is CSAPGGFSQPQHF. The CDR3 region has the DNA TGCAGTGCCCCCGGGGGGTTTTCCCAGCCCCAGCATTTT.

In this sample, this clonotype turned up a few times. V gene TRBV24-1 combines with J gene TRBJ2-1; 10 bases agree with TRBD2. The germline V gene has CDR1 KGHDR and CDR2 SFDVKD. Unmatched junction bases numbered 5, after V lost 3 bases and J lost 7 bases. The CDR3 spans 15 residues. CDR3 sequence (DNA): TGTGCCACCAGTGATCCAAGCGGGGGGGCGAATGAGCAGTTCTTC. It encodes CATSDPSGGANEQFF.

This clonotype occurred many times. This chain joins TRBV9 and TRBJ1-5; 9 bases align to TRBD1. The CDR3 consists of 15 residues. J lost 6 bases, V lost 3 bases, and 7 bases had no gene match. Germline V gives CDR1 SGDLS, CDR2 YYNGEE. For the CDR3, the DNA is TGTGCCAGCAGCGGGACAGGGGCTTATCTTCAGCCCCAGCATTTT. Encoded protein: CASSGTGAYLQPQHF.

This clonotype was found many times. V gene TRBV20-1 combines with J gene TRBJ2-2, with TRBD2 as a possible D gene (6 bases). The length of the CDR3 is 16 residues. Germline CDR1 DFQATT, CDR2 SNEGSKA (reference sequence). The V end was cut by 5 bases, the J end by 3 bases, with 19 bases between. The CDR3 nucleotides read TGCAGTGCTTCTTACCTTGGGGACTTTTACACCGGGGAGCTGTTTTTT. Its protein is CSASYLGDFYTGELFF.

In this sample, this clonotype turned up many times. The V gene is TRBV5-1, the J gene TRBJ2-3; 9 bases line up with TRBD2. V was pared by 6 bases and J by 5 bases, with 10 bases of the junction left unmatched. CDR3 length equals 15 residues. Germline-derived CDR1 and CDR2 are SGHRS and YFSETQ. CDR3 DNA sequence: TGCGCCAGCAAGCCGGCGGGGGGGCTGTTAGATACGCAGTATTTT. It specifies CASKPAGGLLDTQYF.

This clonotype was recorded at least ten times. CDR3 DNA sequence: TGTGCCAGCAGCTTAAGCTCTAGCGGGGAGCTGTTTTTT. Translated, it gives CASSLSSSGELFF. The chain couples TRBV7-3 to TRBJ2-2; unclear D gene. V gave up 1 base and J gave up 7 bases, with 7 bases separating them. In germline, CDR1 is SGHTA, CDR2 FQGTGA. The CDR3 has 13 residues.

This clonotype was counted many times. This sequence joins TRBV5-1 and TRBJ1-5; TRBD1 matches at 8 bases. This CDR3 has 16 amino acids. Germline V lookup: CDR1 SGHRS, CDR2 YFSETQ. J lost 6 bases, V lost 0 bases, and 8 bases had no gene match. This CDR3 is CASSLDPQGAGQPQHF. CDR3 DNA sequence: TGCGCCAGCAGCTTGGATCCCCAGGGGGCAGGTCAGCCCCAGCATTTT.

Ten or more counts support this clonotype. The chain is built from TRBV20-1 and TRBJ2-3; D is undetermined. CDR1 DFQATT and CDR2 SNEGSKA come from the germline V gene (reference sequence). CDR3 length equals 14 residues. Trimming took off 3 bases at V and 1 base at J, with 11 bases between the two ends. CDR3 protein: CSARYGTGTDTQYF. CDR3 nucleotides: TGCAGTGCTAGGTACGGTACCGGCACAGATACGCAGTATTTT.

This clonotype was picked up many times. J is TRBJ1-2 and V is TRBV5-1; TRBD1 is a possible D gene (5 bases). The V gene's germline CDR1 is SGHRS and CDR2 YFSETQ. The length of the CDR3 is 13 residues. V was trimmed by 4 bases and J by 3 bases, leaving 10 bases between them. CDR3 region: CASSPAGDYGYTF. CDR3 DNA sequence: TGCGCCAGCAGCCCCGCGGGGGACTATGGCTACACCTTC.

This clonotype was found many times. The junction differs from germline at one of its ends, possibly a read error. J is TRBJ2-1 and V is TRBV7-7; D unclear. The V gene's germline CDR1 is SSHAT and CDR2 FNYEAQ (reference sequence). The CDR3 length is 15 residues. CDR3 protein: CASSLVLASYNEQFF. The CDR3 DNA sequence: TGTGCTAGCAGCTTGGTGTTAGCCTCCTACAATGAGCAGTTCTTC.

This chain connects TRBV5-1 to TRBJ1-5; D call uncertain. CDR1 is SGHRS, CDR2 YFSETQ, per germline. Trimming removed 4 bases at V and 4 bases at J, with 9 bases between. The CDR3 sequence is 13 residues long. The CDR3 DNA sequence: TGCGCCAGCAGCCCCAGTGGGAATCAGCCCCAGCATTTT. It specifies CASSPSGNQPQHF.

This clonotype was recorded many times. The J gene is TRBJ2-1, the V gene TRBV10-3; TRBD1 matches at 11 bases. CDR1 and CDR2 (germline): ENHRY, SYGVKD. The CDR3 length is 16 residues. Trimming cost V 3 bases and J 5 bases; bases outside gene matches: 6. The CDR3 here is CAISERGQGVHNEQFF. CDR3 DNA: TGTGCCATCAGTGAACGGGGACAGGGGGTCCACAATGAGCAGTTCTTC.

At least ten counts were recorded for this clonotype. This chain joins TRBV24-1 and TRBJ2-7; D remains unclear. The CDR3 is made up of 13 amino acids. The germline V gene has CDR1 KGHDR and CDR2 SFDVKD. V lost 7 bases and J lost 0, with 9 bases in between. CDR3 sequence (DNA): TGTGCCACCAGCGGACCCCCCTCCTACGAGCAGTACTTC. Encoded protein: CATSGPPSYEQYF.

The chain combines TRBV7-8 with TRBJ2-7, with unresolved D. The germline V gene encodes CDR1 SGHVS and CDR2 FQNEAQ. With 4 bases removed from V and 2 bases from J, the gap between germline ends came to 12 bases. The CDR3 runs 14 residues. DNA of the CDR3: TGTGCCAGCAGCTACAAGCCGTCAGCCTACGAGCAGTACTTC. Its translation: CASSYKPSAYEQYF. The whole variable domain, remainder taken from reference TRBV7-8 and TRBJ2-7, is GAGVSQSPRYKVAKRGQDVALRCDPISGHVSLFWYQQALGQGPEFLTYFQNEAQLDKSGLPSDRFFAERPEGSVSTLKIQRTQQEDSAVYLCASSYKPSAYEQYFGPGTRLTVT.

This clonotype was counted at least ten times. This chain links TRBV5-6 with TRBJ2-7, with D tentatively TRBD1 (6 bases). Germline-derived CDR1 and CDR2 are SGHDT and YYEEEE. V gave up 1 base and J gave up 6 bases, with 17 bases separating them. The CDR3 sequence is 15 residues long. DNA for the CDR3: TGTGCCAGCAGCTTGTGGGGTCAGGGGATATTCGAGCAGTACTTC. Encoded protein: CASSLWGQGIFEQYF.

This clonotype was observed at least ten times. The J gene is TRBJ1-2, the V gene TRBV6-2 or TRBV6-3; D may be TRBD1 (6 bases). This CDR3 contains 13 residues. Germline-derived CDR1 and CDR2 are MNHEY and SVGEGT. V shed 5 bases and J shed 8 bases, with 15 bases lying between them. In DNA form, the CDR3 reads TGTGCCAGCAGTGGAGAACAGGGTTACGGCTACACCTTC. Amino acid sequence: CASSGEQGYGYTF.

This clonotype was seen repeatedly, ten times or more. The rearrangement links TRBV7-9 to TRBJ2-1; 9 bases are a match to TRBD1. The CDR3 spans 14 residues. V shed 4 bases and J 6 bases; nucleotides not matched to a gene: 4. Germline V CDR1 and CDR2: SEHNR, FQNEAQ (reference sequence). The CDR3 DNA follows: TGTGCCAGCAGCTCCTCGGACAGGGGCAATGAGCAGTTCTTC. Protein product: CASSSSDRGNEQFF.